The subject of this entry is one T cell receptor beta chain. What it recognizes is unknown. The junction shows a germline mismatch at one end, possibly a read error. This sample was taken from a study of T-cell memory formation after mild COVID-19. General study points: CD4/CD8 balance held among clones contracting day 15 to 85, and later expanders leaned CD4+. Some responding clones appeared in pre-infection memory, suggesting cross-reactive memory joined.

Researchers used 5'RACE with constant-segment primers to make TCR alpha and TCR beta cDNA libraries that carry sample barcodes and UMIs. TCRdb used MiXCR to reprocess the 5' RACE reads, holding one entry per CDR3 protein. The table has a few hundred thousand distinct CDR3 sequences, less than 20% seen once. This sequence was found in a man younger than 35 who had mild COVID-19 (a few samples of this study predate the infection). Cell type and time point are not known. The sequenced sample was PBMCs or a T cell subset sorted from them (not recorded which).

CDR3 in DNA: TGTGCCAGCAGCCCCCCGGGACAGGTTCTAAGGGACTTC. Encoded protein: CASSPPGQVLRDF. The chain combines TRBV3-1 with TRBJ2-7; the match to TRBD1 covers 8 bases. This CDR3 region has 13 residues. The germline gives CDR1 LGHDT, CDR2 YNNKEL (reference sequence).